This T cell receptor beta chain was recovered during a study of blood T cell repertoires in COVID-19. Measured with immunoSEQ multiplex PCR; TCRdb has only the in-frame clones, and not every one. The sample holds a few hundred thousand clones, 70% to 90% seen once. The sequence derives from a woman aged 45 to 65 who had been exposed to COVID-19. Sequences were obtained from PBMCs or T cells enriched from blood (not recorded which).

CDR3 in DNA: TGTGCCGCGCAGACAACCGAGCAGTACTTC. It yields the protein CAAQTTEQYF. The rearrangement links TRBV10-3 to TRBJ2-7; D gene uncertain. There are 10 residues in the CDR3. V shed 11 bases and J shed 6 bases, with 11 bases lying between them. Germline lookup yields CDR1 ENHRY and CDR2 SYGVKD.